These T cell receptor beta chains were read from a single sample in a study. TCRdb redid the calling of the 5' RACE reads with MiXCR, one entry per CDR3 protein. Of roughly 69,000 distinct CDR3 sequences in the sample, 20% to 25% were seen once. The sequencing input was memory CD4+ T cells sorted from a lymph node. Source of these receptors: a female donor with breast cancer. CDR3s include the opening cysteine and the closing phenylalanine or tryptophan.

CASSLGRSLRETQYF	TRBV7-9	TRBJ2-5
CASSARPGQGPGNQETQYF	TRBV3-1	TRBJ2-5
CASSSPGKAFF	TRBV7-2	TRBJ1-1
CASSLREAGANVLTF	TRBV7-2	TRBJ2-6
CASSHTTDRAPEAFF	TRBV4-3	TRBJ1-1
CASTTRGRGIGYGYTF	TRBV28	TRBJ1-2
CASSLRRISGNTIYF	TRBV5-5	TRBJ1-3
CASTLTGEYGDTQYF	TRBV7-2	TRBJ2-3
CASSYSGQGIYGYTF	TRBV6-5	TRBJ1-2
CASRRGRGEAFF	TRBV6-5	TRBJ1-1
CASRIGGGSNQPQHF	TRBV6-1	TRBJ1-5
CASSFRLTADTQYF	TRBV12-3/TRBV12-4	TRBJ2-3
CASSLAAWEDEKLFF	TRBV7-9	TRBJ1-4
CSASEMGTGTGAYGYTF	TRBV20-1	TRBJ1-2
CASSLVTGGSTNEKLFF	TRBV5-1	TRBJ1-4
CASSYREDTIYF	TRBV6-6	TRBJ1-3
CASSLDSHGNTEAFF	TRBV7-9	TRBJ1-1
CASSRGDRAEGEKLFF	TRBV5-1	TRBJ1-4
CASWGQGAGETQYF	TRBV6-1	TRBJ2-5
CATSRDPGVNEQYF	TRBV15	TRBJ2-7
CASSQGPLRSETQYF	TRBV11-3	TRBJ2-5
CASRAGTGWGEAFF	TRBV5-6	TRBJ1-1
CASTQDRGADTQYF	TRBV12-3/TRBV12-4	TRBJ2-3
CASSEGGMREAFF	TRBV2	TRBJ1-1
CASQETSVFGELFF	TRBV6-5	TRBJ2-2
CASGPRSARETQYF	TRBV6-1	TRBJ2-5
CAIRNSTEAFF	TRBV10-3	TRBJ1-1
CASSPAGRETQYF	TRBV5-6	TRBJ2-5
CVSSSDGQPNQPQHF	TRBV5-1	TRBJ1-5
CSVDGQGSDTQYF	TRBV29-1	TRBJ2-3
CASSPSDLYNEQFF	TRBV6-5	TRBJ2-1
CSTRDQTAFLGANVLTF	TRBV20-1	TRBJ2-6
CASSELRVGTDTQYF	TRBV10-2	TRBJ2-3
CASSPARETQYF	TRBV7-2	TRBJ2-5
CASVGNRPYEQYF	TRBV6-5	TRBJ2-7
CASSITPGQGTGELFF	TRBV19	TRBJ2-2
CASSRVGDYNEQFF	TRBV5-1	TRBJ2-1
CASSDRDRAVNEQFF	TRBV2	TRBJ2-1
CSAPERGTEAFF	TRBV20-1	TRBJ1-1
CASSLGGSERTGELFF	TRBV5-1	TRBJ2-2